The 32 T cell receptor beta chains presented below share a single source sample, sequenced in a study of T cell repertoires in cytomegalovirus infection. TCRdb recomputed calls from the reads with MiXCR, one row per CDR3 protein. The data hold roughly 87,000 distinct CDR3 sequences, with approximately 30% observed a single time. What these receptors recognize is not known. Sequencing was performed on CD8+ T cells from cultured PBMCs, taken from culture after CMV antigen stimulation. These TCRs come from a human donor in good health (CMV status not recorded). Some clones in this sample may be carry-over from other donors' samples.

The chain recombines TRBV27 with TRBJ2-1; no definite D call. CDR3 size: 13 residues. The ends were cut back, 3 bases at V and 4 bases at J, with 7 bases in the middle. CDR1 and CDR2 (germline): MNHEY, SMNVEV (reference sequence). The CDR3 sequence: CASSFGVYNEQFF. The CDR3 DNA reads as TGTGCCAGCAGTTTTGGGGTTTACAATGAGCAGTTCTTC.

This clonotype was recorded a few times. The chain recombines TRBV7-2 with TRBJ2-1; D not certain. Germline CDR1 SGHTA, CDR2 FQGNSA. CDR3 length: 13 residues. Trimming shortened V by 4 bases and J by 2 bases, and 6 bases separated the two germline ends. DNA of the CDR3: TGTGCCAGCAGCTGGACCCCCTACAATGAGCAGTTCTTC. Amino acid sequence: CASSWTPYNEQFF.

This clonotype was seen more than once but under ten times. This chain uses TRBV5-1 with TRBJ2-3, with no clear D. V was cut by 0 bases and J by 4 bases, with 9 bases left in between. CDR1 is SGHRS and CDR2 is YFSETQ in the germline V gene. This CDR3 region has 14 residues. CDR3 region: CASSLAGVADTQYF. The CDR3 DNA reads TGCGCCAGCAGCTTGGCCGGTGTGGCAGATACGCAGTATTTT.

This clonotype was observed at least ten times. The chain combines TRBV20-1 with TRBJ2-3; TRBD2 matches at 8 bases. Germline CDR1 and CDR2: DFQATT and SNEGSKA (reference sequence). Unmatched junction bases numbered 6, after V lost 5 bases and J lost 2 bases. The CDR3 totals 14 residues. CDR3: CSAPGGWVTDTQYF. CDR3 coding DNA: TGCAGTGCTCCGGGGGGGTGGGTCACAGATACGCAGTATTTT.

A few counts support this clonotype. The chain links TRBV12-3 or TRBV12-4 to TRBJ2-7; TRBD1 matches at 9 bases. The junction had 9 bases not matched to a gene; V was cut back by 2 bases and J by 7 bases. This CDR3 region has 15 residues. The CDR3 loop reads CASSLYDRGGGEQYF. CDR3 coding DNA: TGTGCCAGCAGTTTATATGACAGGGGGGGTGGAGAGCAGTACTTC.

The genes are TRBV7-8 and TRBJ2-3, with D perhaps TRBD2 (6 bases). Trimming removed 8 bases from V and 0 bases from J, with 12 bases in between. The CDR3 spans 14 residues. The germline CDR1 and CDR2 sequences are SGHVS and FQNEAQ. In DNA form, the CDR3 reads TGTGCCAGCTGGGGGGACCCAAGCACAGATACGCAGTATTTT. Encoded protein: CASWGDPSTDTQYF.

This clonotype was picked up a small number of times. The CDR3 here is CASSLDAANYGYTF. The CDR3, as DNA: TGTGCCAGCAGCTTAGACGCCGCGAACTATGGCTACACCTTC. The chain recombines TRBV11-2 with TRBJ1-2; D unresolved. From germline, CDR1 is SGHAT and CDR2 FQNNGV. There are 14 residues in the CDR3. V gave up 0 bases and J gave up 2 bases, with 7 bases separating them.

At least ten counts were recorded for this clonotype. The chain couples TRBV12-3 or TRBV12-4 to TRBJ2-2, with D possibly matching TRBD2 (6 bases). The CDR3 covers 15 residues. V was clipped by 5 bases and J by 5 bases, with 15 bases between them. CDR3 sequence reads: CASSPLWGGTGELFF. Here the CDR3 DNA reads TGTGCCAGCAGTCCCCTATGGGGAGGTACCGGGGAGCTGTTTTTT.

CDR3 bases: TGTGCCAGCAGCTTAGTTGGCAGCGGCACTGAAGCTTTCTTT. Protein: CASSLVGSGTEAFF. The chain uses TRBV7-2 and TRBJ1-1; no clear D. V dropped 1 base and J dropped 4 bases, with 10 bases sitting between them. This CDR3 has 14 residues. Germline V gives CDR1 SGHTA, CDR2 FQGNSA. The variable domain in full, completed from reference TRBV7-2 and TRBJ1-1, reads GAGVSQSPSNKVTEKGKDVELRCDPISGHTALYWYRQSLGQGLEFLIYFQGNSAPDKSGLPSDRFSAERTGGSVSTLTIQRTQQEDSAVYLCASSLVGSGTEAFFGQGTRLTVV.

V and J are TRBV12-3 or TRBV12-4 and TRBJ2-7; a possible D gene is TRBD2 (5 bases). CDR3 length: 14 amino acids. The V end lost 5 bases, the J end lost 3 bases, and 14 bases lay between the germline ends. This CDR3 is CASSRLGEGYEQYF. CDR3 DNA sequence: TGTGCCAGCAGTCGACTGGGAGAGGGCTACGAGCAGTACTTC.

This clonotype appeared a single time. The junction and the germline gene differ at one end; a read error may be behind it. The CDR3 DNA reads TGTGCCAGCAGCCCCGCTGGGGGGTACACTAAAGCTTTCTTT. Its protein is CASSPAGGYTKAFF. This sequence joins TRBV9 and TRBJ1-1, with a tentative D call TRBD1 (5 bases). CDR3 length: 14 amino acids. In germline, CDR1 is SGDLS, CDR2 YYNGEE.

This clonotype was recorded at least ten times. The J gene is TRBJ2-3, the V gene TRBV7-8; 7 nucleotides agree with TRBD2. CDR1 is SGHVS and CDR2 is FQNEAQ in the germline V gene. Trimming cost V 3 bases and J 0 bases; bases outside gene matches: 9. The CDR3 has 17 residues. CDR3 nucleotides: TGTGCCAGCAGCTTCCCCCAACGGGGGGTGAGCACAGATACGCAGTATTTT. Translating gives CASSFPQRGVSTDTQYF.

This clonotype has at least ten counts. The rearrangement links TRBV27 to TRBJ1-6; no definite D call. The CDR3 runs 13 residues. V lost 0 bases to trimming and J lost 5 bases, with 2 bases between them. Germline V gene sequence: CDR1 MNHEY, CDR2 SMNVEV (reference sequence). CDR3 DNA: TGTGCCAGCAGTTTATCACATAATTCACCCCTCCACTTT. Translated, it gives CASSLSHNSPLHF.

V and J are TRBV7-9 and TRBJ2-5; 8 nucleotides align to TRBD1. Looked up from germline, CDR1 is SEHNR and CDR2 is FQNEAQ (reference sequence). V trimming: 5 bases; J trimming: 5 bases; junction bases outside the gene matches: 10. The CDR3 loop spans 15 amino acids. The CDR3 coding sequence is TGTGCCAGCAGCCTGCGGACAGGGTGGGGGGAGACCCAGTACTTC. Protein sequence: CASSLRTGWGETQYF.

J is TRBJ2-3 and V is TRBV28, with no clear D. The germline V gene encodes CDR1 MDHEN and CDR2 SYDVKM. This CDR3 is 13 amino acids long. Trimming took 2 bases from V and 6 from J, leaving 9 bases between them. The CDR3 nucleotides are TGTGCCAGCAGTTTAGTGGGGTACGATACGCAGTATTTT. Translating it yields CASSLVGYDTQYF.

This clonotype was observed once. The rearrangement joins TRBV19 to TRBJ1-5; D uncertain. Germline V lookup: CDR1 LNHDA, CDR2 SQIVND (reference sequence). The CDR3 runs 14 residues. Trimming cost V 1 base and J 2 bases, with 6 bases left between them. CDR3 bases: TGTGCCAGTAGTATAGCAGTGGGCAATCAGCCCCAGCATTTT. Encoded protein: CASSIAVGNQPQHF.

The CDR3 coding sequence is TGTGCCAGCCCATCGGTGATAAGGAATTCACCCCTCCACTTT. It yields the protein CASPSVIRNSPLHF. This chain connects TRBV5-6 to TRBJ1-6; D call uncertain. The CDR3 has 14 amino acids. V was pared by 7 bases and J by 7 bases, with 15 bases between. The V gene's germline CDR1 is SGHDT and CDR2 YYEEEE.

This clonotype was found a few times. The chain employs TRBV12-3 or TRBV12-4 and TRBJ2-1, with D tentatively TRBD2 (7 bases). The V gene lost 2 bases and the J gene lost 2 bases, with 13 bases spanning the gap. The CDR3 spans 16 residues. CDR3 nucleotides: TGTGCCAGCAGTTTATACGGGGGGCAAACCTACAATGAGCAGTTCTTC. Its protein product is CASSLYGGQTYNEQFF.

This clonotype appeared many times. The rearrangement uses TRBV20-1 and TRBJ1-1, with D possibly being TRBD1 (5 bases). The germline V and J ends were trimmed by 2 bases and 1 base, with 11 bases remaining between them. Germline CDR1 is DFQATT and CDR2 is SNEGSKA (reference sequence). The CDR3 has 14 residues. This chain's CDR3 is CSARNPQGNTEAFF. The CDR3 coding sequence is TGCAGTGCTAGAAATCCCCAGGGGAACACTGAAGCTTTCTTT.

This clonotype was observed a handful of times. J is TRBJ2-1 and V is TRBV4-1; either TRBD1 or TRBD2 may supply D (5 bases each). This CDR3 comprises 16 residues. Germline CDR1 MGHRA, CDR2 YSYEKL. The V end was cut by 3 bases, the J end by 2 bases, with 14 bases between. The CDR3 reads CASSQGQSGPYNEQFF. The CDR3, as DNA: TGCGCCAGCAGCCAGGGCCAATCGGGGCCCTACAATGAGCAGTTCTTC.

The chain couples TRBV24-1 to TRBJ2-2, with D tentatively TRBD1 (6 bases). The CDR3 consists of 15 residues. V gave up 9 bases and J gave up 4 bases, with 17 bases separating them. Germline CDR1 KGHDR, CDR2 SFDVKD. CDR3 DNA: TGTGCCACCTCCAAGAAGGGGGTTAGCACCGGGGAGCTGTTTTTT. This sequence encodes CATSKKGVSTGELFF.

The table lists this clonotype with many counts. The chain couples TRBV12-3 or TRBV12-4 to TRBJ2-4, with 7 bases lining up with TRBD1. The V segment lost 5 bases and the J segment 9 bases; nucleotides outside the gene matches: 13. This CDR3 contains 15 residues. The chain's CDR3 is CASSRVDRVGSIQYF. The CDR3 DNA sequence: TGTGCCAGCAGTCGCGTCGACAGGGTTGGTAGCATTCAGTACTTC.

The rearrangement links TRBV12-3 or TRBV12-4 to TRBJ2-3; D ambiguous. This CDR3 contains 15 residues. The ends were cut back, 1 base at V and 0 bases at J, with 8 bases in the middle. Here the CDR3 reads CASSLVSVSTDTQYF. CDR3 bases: TGTGCCAGCAGTTTAGTGTCAGTTAGCACAGATACGCAGTATTTT.

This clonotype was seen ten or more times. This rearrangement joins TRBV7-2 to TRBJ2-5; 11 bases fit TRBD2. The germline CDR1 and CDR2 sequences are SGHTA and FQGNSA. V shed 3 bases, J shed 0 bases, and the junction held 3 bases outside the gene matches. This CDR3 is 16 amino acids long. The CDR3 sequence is CASSLMGLADQETQYF. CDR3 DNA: TGTGCCAGCAGCTTGATGGGACTAGCGGACCAAGAGACCCAGTACTTC.

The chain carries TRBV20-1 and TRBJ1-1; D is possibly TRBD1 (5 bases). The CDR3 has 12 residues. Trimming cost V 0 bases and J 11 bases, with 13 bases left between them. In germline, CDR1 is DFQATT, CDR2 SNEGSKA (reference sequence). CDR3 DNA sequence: TGCAGTGCTAGAGAGGGGGTGATAATGGCTTTCTTT. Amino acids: CSAREGVIMAFF.

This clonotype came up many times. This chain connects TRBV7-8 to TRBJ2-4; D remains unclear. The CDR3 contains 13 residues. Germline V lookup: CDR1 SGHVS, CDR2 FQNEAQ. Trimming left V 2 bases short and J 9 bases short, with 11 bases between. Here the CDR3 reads CASSLSGIGIQYF. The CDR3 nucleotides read TGTGCCAGCAGCTTATCTGGGATCGGCATTCAGTACTTC.

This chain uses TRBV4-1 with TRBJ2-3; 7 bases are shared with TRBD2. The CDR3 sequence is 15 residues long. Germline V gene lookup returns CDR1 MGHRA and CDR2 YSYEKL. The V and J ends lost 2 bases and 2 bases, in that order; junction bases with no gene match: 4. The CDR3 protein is CASSQRDYHTDTQYF. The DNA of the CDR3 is TGCGCCAGCAGCCAACGGGACTACCACACAGATACGCAGTATTTT.

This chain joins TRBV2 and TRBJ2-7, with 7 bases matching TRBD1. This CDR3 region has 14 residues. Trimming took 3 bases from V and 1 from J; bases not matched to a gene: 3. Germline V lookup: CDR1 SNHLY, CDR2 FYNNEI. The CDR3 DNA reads TGTGCCAGCAGTGATGAGGGGGCGTCCTACGAGCAGTACTTC. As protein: CASSDEGASYEQYF.

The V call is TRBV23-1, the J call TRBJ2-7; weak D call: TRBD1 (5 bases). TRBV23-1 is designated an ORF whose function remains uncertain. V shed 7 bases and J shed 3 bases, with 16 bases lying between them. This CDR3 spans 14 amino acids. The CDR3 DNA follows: TGCGCCAGCACGCACGTAGGGGCTATCTACGAGCAGTACTTC. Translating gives CASTHVGAIYEQYF.

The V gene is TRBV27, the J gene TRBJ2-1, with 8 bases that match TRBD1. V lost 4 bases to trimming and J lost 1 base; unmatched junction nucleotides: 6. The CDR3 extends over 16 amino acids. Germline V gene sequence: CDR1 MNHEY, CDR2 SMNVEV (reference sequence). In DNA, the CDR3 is TGTGCCAGCAGTTCCCGACAGGGGATTTCCTACAATGAGCAGTTCTTC. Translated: CASSSRQGISYNEQFF.

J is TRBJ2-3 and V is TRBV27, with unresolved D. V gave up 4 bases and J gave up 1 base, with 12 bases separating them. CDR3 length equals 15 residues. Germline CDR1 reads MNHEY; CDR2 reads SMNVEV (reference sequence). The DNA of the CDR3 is TGTGCCAGCAGTTACGCCCTTTGGGGCACAGATACGCAGTATTTT. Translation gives CASSYALWGTDTQYF.

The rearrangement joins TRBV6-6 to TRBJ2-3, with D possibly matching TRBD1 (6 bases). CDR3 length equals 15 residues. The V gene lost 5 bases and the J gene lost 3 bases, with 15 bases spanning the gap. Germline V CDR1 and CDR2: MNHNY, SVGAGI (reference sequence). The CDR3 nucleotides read TGTGCCAGCAGTGCGACAGGTTGGAGGACAGATACGCAGTATTTT. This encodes CASSATGWRTDTQYF.